These 4 T cell receptor beta chains came from one sample sequenced in a study of blood T cell repertoires in COVID-19. Produced via immunoSEQ multiplex PCR; TCRdb's table is partial and in-frame only. The sample comprises about 43,000 clones, about 80% of which are singletons, and more than 20% rests with the top ten. Material for sequencing was peripheral blood. The receptors come from a woman aged 60 to 75 with acute or convalescent COVID-19.

In its sample, this clone was seen once. The V and J genes are TRBV5-3 and TRBJ1-2; D not certain. Being an ORF, TRBV5-3 has a function that is uncertain. With 6 bases removed from V and 4 bases from J, the gap between germline ends came to 4 bases. This CDR3 spans 10 amino acids. The CDR3: CARTRYGYTF. CDR3 nucleotide sequence: TGTGCCAGAACCCGCTATGGCTACACCTTC.

V and J are TRBV3-1 (or the pseudogene TRBV3-2) and TRBJ1-1; D call uncertain. Germline CDR1 reads LGHDT; CDR2 reads YNNKEL (reference sequence). The CDR3 is 13 residues long. Trimming stripped 4 bases from V and 1 base from J, with 7 bases between. This CDR3 reads CASSRIQNTEAFF. CDR3 DNA sequence: TGTGCCAGCAGCCGCATACAGAACACTGAAGCTTTCTTT.

The V and J genes are TRBV18 and TRBJ2-1; TRBD2 is a possible D gene (5 bases). Germline values: CDR1 KGHSH, CDR2 LQKENI. Between the trimmed V and J ends, which lost 2 bases and 5 bases, there was a span of 22 bases. The CDR3 is 18 residues long. CDR3 DNA: TGTGCCAGCTCACCAGACTCTGGGATATGGGGAGTGCACAATGAGCAGTTCTTC. Encoded protein: CASSPDSGIWGVHNEQFF.

The chain employs TRBV30 and TRBJ2-1; TRBD2 matches at 11 bases. The length of the CDR3 is 14 residues. V lost 7 bases, J lost 4 bases, and 6 bases stayed unmatched. Germline-derived CDR1 and CDR2 are GTSNPN and SVGIG (reference sequence). CDR3 in amino acids: CALSGTSGYNEQFF. CDR3 nucleotide sequence: TGTGCCTTGTCCGGGACTAGCGGTTACAATGAGCAGTTCTTC.